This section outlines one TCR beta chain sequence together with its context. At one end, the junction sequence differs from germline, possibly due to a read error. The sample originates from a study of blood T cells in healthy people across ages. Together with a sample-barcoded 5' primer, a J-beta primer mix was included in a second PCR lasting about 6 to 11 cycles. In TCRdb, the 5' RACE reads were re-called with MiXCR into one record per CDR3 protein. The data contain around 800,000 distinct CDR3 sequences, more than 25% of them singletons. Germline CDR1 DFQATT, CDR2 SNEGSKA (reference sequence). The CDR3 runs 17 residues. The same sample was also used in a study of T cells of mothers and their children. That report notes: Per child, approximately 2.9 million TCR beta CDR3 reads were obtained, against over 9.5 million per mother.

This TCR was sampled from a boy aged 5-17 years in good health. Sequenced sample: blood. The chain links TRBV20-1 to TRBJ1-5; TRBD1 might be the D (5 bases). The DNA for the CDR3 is TGCAGTGCCCAGAGGGCGCAGGGAGGTTTTAGGGATCAGCTCCAGCATTTT. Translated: CSAQRAQGGFRDQLQHF.